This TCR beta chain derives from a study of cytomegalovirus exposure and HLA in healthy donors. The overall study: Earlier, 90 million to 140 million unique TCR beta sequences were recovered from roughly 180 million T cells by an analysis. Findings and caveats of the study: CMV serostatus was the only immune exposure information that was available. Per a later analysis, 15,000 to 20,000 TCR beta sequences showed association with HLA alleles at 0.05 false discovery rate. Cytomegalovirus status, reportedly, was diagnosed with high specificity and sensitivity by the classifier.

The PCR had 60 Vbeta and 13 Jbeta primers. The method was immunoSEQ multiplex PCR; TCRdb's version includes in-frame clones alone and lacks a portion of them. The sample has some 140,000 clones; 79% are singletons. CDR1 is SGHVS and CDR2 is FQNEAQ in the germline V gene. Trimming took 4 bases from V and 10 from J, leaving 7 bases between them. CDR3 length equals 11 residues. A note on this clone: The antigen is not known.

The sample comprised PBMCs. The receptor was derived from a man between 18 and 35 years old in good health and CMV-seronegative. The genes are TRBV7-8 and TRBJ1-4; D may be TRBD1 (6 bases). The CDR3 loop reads CASSSQGKLFF. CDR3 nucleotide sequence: TGTGCCAGCAGCTCACAGGGAAAACTGTTTTTT.